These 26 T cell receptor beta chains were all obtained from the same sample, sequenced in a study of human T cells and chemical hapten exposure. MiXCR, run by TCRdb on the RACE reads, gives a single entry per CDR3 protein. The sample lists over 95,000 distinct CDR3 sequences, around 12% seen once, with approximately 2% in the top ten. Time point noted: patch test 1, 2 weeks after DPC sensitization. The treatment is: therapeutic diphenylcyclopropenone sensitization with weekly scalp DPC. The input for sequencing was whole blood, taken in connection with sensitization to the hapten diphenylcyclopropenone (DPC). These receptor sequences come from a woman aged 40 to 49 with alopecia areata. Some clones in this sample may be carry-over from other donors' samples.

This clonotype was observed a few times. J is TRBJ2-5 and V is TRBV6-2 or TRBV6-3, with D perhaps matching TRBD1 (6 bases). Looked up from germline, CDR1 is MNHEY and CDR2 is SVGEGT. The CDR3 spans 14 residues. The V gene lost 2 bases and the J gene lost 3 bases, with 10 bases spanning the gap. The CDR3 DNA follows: TGTGCCAGCAGTTACATCGCAGGGGAAGAGACCCAGTACTTC. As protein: CASSYIAGEETQYF.

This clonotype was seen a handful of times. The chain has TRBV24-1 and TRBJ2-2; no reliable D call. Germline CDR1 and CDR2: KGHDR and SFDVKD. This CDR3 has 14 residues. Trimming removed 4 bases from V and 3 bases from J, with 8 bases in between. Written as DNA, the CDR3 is TGTGCCACCAGTGAGCACTATTACACCGGGGAGCTGTTTTTT. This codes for CATSEHYYTGELFF.

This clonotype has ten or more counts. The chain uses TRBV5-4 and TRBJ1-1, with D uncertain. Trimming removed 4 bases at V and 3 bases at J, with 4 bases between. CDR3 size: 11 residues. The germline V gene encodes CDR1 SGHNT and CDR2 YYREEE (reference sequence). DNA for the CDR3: TGTGCCAGCAGCGATTACACTGAAGCTTTCTTT. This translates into CASSDYTEAFF.

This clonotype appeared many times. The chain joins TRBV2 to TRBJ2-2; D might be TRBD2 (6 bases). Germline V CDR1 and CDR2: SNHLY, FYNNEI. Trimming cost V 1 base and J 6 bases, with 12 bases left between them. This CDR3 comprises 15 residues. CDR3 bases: TGTGCCAGCAGTGAAGGTTTGGGGAGGCCCGGGGAGCTGTTTTTT. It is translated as CASSEGLGRPGELFF.

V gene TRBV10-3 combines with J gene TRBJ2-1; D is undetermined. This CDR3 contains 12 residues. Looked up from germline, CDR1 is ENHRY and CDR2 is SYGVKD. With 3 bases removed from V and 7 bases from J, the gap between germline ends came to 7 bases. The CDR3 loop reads CAISDRENEQFF. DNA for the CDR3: TGTGCCATCAGTGATAGGGAAAATGAGCAGTTCTTC.

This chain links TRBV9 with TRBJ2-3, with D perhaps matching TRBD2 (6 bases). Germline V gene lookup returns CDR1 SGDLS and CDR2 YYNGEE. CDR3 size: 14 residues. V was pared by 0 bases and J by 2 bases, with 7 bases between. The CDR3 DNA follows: TGTGCCAGCAGCGTAGCGGGGGACACAGATACGCAGTATTTT. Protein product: CASSVAGDTDTQYF.

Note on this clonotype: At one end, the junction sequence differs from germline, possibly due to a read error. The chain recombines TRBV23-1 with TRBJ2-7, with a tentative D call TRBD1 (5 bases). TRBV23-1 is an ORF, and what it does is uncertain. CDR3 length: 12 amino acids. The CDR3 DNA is TGCGCCACCAGTCAGGGTCGGTACGAGCAGTACTTC. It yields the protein CATSQGRYEQYF.

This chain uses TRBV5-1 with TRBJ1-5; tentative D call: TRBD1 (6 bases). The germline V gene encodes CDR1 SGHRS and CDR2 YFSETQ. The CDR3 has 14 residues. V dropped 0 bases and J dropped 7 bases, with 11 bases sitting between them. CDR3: CASSLGTAGQPQHF. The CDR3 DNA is TGCGCCAGCAGCTTGGGGACAGCGGGCCAGCCCCAGCATTTT.

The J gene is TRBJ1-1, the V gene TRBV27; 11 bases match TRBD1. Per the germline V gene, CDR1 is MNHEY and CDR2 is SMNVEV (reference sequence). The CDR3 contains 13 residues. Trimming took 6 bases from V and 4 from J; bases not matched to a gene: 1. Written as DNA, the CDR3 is TGTGCCAGCAGGGGGACAGGGGGCACTGAAGCTTTCTTT. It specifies CASRGTGGTEAFF.

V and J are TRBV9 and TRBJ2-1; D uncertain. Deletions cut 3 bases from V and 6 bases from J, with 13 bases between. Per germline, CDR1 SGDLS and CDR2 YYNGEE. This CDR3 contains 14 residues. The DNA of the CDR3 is TGTGCCAGCAGCGCGCTACGAAGCCCCAATGAGCAGTTCTTC. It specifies CASSALRSPNEQFF.

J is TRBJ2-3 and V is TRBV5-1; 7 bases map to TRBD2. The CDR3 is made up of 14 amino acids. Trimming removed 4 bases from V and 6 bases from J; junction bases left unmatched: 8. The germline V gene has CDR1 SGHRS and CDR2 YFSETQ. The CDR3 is CASSSRDYSDTQYF. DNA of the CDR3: TGCGCCAGCAGCAGCCGGGACTACAGCGATACGCAGTATTTT.

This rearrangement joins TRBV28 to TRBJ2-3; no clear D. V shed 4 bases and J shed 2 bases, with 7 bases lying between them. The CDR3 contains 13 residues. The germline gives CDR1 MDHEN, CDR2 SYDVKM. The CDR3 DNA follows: TGTGCCAGCAGTTCCCCCGACACAGATACGCAGTATTTT. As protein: CASSSPDTDTQYF.

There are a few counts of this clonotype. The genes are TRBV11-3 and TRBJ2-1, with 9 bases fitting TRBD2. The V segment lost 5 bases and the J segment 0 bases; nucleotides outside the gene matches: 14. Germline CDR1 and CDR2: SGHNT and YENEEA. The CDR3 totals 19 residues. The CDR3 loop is CASSPDGSAGGSSYNEQFF. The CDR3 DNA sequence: TGTGCCAGCAGCCCCGACGGGTCGGCGGGAGGGAGCTCCTACAATGAGCAGTTCTTC.

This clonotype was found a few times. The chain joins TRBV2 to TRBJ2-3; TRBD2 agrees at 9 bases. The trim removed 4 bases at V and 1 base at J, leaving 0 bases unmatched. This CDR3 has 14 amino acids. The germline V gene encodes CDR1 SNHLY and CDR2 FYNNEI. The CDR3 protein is CASSGLAGTDTQYF. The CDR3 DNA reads TGTGCCAGCAGTGGACTAGCGGGCACAGATACGCAGTATTTT.

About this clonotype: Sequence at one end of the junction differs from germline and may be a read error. CDR3 loop: CASSQRGENSLLHF. In nucleotides, the CDR3 is TGTGCCAGCAGTCAGCGTGGAGAGAATTCACTCCTCCACTTT. V gene TRBV6-1 combines with J gene TRBJ1-6; D call uncertain. This CDR3 is built from 14 residues. The germline V gene has CDR1 MNHNS and CDR2 SASEGT.

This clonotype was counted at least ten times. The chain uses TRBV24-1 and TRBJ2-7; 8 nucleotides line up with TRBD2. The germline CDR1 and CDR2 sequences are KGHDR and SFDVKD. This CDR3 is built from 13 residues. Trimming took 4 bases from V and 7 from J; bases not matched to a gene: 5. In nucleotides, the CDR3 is TGTGCCACCAGTGACGGGAGGGGAATGGAGCAGTACTTC. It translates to CATSDGRGMEQYF.

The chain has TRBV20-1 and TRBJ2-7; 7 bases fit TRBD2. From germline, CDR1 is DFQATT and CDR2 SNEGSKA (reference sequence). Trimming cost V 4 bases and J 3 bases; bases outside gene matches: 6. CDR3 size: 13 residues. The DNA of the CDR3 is TGCAGTGCTATAGTGGGAGGGATCTACGAGCAGTACTTC. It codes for CSAIVGGIYEQYF.

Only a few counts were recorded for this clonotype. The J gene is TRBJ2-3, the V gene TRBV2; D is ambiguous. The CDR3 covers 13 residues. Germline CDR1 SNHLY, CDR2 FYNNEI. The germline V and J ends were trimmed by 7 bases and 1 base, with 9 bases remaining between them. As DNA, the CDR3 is TGTGCCAGCACCACTCAGGGCACAGATACGCAGTATTTT. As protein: CASTTQGTDTQYF.

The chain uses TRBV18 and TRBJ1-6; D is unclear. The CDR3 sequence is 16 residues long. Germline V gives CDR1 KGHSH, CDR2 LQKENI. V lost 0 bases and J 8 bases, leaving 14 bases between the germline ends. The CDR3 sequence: CASSPPSPGTYSPLHF. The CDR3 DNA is TGTGCCAGCTCACCACCGAGCCCCGGCACCTATTCACCCCTCCACTTT.

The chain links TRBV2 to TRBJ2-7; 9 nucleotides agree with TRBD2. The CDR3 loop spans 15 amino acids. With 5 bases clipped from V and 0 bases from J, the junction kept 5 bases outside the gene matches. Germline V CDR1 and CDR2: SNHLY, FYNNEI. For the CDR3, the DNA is TGTGCCAGCAGTCGACTTAGCGGGAGCTCCTACGAGCAGTACTTC. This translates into CASSRLSGSSYEQYF. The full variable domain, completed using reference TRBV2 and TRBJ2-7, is EPEVTQTPSHQVTQMGQEVILRCVPISNHLYFYWYRQILGQKVEFLVSFYNNEISEKSEIFDDQFSVERPDGSNFTLKIRSTKLEDSAMYFCASSRLSGSSYEQYFGPGTRLTVT.

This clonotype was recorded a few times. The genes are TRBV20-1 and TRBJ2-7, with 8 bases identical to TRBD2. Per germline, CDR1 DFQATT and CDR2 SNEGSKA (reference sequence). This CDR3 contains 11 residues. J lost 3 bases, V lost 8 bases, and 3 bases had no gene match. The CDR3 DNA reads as TGCAGTTGGCTAGCGGGCTACGAGCAGTACTTC. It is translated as CSWLAGYEQYF.

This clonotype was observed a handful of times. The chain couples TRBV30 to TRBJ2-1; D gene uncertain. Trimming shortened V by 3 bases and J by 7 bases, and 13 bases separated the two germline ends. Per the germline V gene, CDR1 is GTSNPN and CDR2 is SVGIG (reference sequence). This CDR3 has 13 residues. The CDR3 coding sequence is TGTGCCTGGAGCAAAACAGAAATTAATGAGCAGTTCTTC. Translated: CAWSKTEINEQFF.

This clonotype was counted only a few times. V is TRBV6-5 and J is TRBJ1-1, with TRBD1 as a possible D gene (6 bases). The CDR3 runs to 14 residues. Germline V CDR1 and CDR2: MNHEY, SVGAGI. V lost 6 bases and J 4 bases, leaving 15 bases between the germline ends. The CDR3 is CASRPRGRTTEAFF. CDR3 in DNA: TGTGCCAGCAGACCGCGGGGGCGAACCACTGAAGCTTTCTTT.

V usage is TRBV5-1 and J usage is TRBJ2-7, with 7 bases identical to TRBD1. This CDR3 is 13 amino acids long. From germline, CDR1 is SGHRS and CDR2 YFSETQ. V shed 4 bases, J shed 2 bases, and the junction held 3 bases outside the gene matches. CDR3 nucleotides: TGCGCCAGCAGCCCCGGGACAGCCTACGAGCAGTACTTC. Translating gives CASSPGTAYEQYF.

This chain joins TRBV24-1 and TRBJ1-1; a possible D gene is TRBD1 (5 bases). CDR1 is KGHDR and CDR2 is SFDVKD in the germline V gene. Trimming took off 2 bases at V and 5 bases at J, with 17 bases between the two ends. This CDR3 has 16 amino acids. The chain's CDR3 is CATSDSGIGGKTEAFF. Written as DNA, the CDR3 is TGTGCCACCAGTGATTCAGGGATCGGGGGAAAAACTGAAGCTTTCTTT.

For the CDR3, the DNA is TGCGCCAGCAGCTTGACAGGGAACACCGGGGAGCTGTTTTTT. Residues: CASSLTGNTGELFF. The V call is TRBV5-1, the J call TRBJ2-2, with D possibly being TRBD1 (5 bases). Germline values: CDR1 SGHRS, CDR2 YFSETQ. The CDR3 extends over 14 amino acids. Trimming left V 1 base short and J 1 base short, with 5 bases between. Supplemented by reference TRBV5-1 and TRBJ2-2, the full variable domain reads KAGVTQTPRYLIKTRGQQVTLSCSPISGHRSVSWYQQTPGQGLQFLFEYFSETQRNKGNFPGRFSGRQFSNSRSEMNVSTLELGDSALYLCASSLTGNTGELFFGEGSRLTVL.